This T cell receptor beta chain was profiled in a study of shared clonotypes between healthy human individuals. Method: immunoSEQ multiplex PCR; TCRdb's copy keeps in-frame clones and lacks some. This sample yields approximately 1.5 million clones, of which roughly 98.5% are seen a single time; approximately 0.4% belongs to the top ten. Regarding this clone: Antigen: not known.

Study-wide results and caveats: Among donors, sharing of clonotypes was expected to be affected by sequencing depth.

Sequencing input: naive CD4+ T cells sorted from blood. Subset indicated: CD45RA+ positively selected. This TCR derives from a young man in good health.

CDR3 sequence reads: CASSVEETQYF. The CDR3 DNA is TGTGCCAGCAGTGTAGAAGAGACCCAGTACTTC. This sequence joins TRBV6-1 and TRBJ2-5; D gene uncertain. The germline gives CDR1 MNHNS, CDR2 SASEGT. Trimming left V 4 bases short and J 3 bases short, with 3 bases between. CDR3 length: 11 residues.